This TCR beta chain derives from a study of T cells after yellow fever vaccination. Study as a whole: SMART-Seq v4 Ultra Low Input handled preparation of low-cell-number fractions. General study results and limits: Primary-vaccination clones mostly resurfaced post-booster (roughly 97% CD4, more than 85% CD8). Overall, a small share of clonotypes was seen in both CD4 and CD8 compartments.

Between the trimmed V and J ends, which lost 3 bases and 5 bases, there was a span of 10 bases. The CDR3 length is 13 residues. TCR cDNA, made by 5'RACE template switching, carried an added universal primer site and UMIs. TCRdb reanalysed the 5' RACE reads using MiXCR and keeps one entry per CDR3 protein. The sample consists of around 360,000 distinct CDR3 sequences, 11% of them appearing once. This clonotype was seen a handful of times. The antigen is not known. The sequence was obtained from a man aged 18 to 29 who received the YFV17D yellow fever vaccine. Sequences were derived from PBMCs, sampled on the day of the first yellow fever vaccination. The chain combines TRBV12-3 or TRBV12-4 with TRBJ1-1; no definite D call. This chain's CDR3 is CASSLGTETEAFF. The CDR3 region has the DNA TGTGCCAGCAGTTTGGGCACGGAGACTGAAGCTTTCTTT.